This T cell receptor (beta chain) was retrieved from a study of cytomegalovirus exposure and HLA in healthy donors. Study at large: Earlier results showed 90 million to 120 million unique TCR beta sequences derived from roughly 180 million T cells.

Between the trimmed V and J ends, which lost 3 bases and 4 bases, there was a span of 7 bases. CDR1 DFQATT and CDR2 SNEGSKA come from the germline V gene (reference sequence). CDR3 length equals 11 residues. Researchers ran the PCR with 60 Vbeta and 13 Jbeta primers. TCRdb's table, derived via immunoSEQ multiplex PCR, lists solely in-frame clones and lacks some. The profile covers 62,000 or so clones, with 87% appearing a single time and roughly 1.5% taken by the ten largest. Sequencing was carried out using PBMCs. The TCR originated in a man aged 18 to 35 in good health and CMV-seronegative. This sequence joins TRBV20-1 and TRBJ2-7; weak D call: TRBD2 (5 bases). The CDR3 DNA sequence: TGCAGTGCTAGTGGCGGGTACGAGCAGTACTTC. Protein: CSASGGYEQYF.